The rows below give T cell receptor beta chains drawn from one sample of a study of blood T cells in healthy people across ages. TCRdb reanalysed the 5' RACE reads using MiXCR and keeps one entry per CDR3 protein. The sample records about 1.1 million distinct CDR3 sequences, about two fifths being singletons. The sample consisted of blood. These receptors all stem from a man in his late teens or twenties in good health. Both conserved end residues are part of each CDR3. D genes are given only for firm matches. Rows may omit the clone size; those that give it use once, few, many or a size class.

d_call clone_size j_call v_call cdr3_aa cdr3_nt
. . TRBJ2-7 TRBV11-2 CASSLVACEQYF TGTGCCAGCAGCTTAGTTGCCTGCGAGCAGTACTTC
. . TRBJ1-6 TRBV12-3/TRBV12-4 CASSVQDSDSPLHF TGTGCCAGCAGTGTCCAGGACTCGGACTCACCCCTCCACTTT
. . TRBJ1-2 TRBV4-3 CASSQEQGLNYGYTF TGCGCCAGCAGCCAAGAACAGGGCTTGAACTATGGCTACACCTTC
. many TRBJ2-3 TRBV7-9 CASSLSEDPQYF TGTGCCAGCAGCCTCTCAGAGGATCCGCAGTATTTT
. . TRBJ2-5 TRBV7-3 CASSPHLAPSGTETQYF TGTGCCAGCAGCCCCCATCTAGCGCCGTCAGGCACAGAGACCCAGTACTTC
. . TRBJ1-4 TRBV2 CASSVQRATNEKLFF TGTGCCAGCAGTGTACAGAGAGCAACTAATGAAAAACTGTTTTTT
. . TRBJ1-2 TRBV7-9 CASSLVVSSYGYTF TGTGCCAGCAGCTTAGTTGTGAGCTCCTATGGCTACACCTTC
TRBD1 few TRBJ1-2 TRBV20-1 CSAETRQGDYGYTF TGCAGTGCCGAAACAAGACAGGGGGACTATGGCTACACCTTC
. many TRBJ1-5 TRBV28 CASSPGGRDSNQPQHF TGTGCCAGCAGTCCAGGTGGGAGGGATAGCAATCAGCCCCAGCATTTT
TRBD2 . TRBJ2-3 TRBV20-1 CSASGLAGHSTDTQYF TGCAGTGCTAGTGGTCTAGCGGGCCATAGCACAGATACGCAGTATTTT
. . TRBJ2-7 TRBV20-1 CSARAESVEQYF TGCAGTGCTAGAGCGGAGTCGGTGGAGCAGTACTTC
. . TRBJ1-2 TRBV4-1 CASSQDRSANYGHTF TGCGCCAGCAGCCAAGACCGCAGCGCTAACTATGGCCACACCTTC
TRBD1 few TRBJ1-4 TRBV13 CASSSSGTDNEKLFF TGTGCCAGCAGCTCTAGCGGGACAGACAATGAAAAACTGTTTTTT
TRBD2 many TRBJ2-1 TRBV4-2 CASSQPAGLYNEQFF TGTGCCAGCAGCCAGCCAGCGGGGCTCTACAATGAGCAGTTCTTC
. many TRBJ1-2 TRBV12-3/TRBV12-4 CASSLGTPNYGYTF TGTGCCAGCAGTCTCGGGACACCTAACTATGGCTACACCTTC
. many TRBJ1-2 TRBV29-1 CSVAGTYGYTF TGCAGCGTTGCAGGGACGTATGGCTACACCTTC
. . TRBJ1-3 TRBV20-1 CSTRVYSVDTIYF TGCAGTACTAGAGTGTACAGCGTGGACACCATATATTTT
TRBD1 few TRBJ1-4 TRBV7-2 CASSSKLMTGIITNEKLFF TGTGCCAGCAGCTCCAAACTAATGACAGGGATCATAACTAATGAAAAACTGTTTTTT
. few TRBJ2-1 TRBV12-3/TRBV12-4 CASREDLYNEQFF TGTGCCAGCAGGGAGGACCTCTACAATGAGCAGTTCTTC
TRBD1 . TRBJ2-2 TRBV7-8 CASSLGGTGGTGELFF TGTGCCAGCAGCTTAGGGGGGACAGGGGGGACCGGGGAGCTGTTTTTT
TRBD1 few TRBJ2-2 TRBV7-9 CASSLDDRAISGELFF TGTGCCAGCAGCTTAGACGACAGGGCAATCTCCGGGGAGCTGTTTTTT
TRBD1 . TRBJ2-3 TRBV20-1 CSARSDRAPDTQYF TGCAGTGCTAGGTCGGACAGGGCCCCAGATACGCAGTATTTT
TRBD1 . TRBJ2-1 TRBV27 CVSSLSRTGTYNEQFF TGTGTCAGCAGTTTATCCCGGACAGGGACTTACAATGAGCAGTTCTTC
. few TRBJ2-1 TRBV7-9 CASSLDDRAGRYNEQFF TGTGCCAGCAGCTTAGACGACAGGGCGGGGCGTTACAATGAGCAGTTCTTC
TRBD2 . TRBJ2-1 TRBV4-2 CASSPSSGRNEQFF TGTGCCAGCAGCCCGTCTAGCGGGAGGAATGAGCAGTTCTTC
. few TRBJ1-4 TRBV7-9 CASSDLGRNEKLFF TGTGCCAGCAGCGACCTCGGACGTAATGAAAAACTGTTTTTT
TRBD1 . TRBJ2-2 TRBV10-3 CAISPTGKTGELFF TGTGCCATCAGCCCGACAGGGAAAACCGGGGAGCTGTTTTTT
TRBD2 . TRBJ2-5 TRBV20-1 CSAPATSGQRRETQYF TGCAGTGCGCCTGCGACTAGCGGCCAGAGGAGGGAGACCCAGTACTTC
TRBD2 . TRBJ2-3 TRBV25-1 CASSEIRGGSIDTQYF TGTGCCAGCAGTGAAATCCGGGGGGGTAGCATAGATACGCAGTATTTT
. few TRBJ1-2 TRBV2 CASFVNYGYTF TGTGCCAGCTTTGTTAACTATGGCTACACCTTC
. . TRBJ1-2 TRBV6-5 CASSYSPRDRLYGYTF TGTGCCAGCAGTTACTCGCCTAGAGACCGACTCTATGGCTACACCTTC
. . TRBJ1-4 TRBV21-1 CASRPTPGGEDEKLFF TGTGCCAGCAGACCCACCCCGGGGGGCGAGGATGAAAAACTGTTTTTT
. few TRBJ2-3 TRBV5-1 CASSSLDRDEEYF TGCGCCAGCAGCTCCCTGGACAGAGACGAGGAGTATTTT
. . TRBJ2-3 TRBV15 CATSRDLAESTDTQYF TGTGCCACCAGCAGAGATCTGGCAGAGAGCACAGATACGCAGTATTTT
. . TRBJ1-4 TRBV12-3/TRBV12-4 CASQSRPNEKLFF TGTGCCAGCCAGTCTCGACCTAATGAAAAACTGTTTTTT
. few TRBJ2-2 TRBV20-1 CSANGGTANTGELFF TGCAGTGCAAATGGCGGGACGGCGAACACCGGGGAGCTGTTTTTT
TRBD1 . TRBJ1-5 TRBV4-1 CASSQTGTEANQPQHF TGCGCCAGCAGCCAGACCGGGACAGAGGCAAATCAGCCCCAGCATTTT
. . TRBJ1-5 TRBV20-1 CSATDARGNQPQHF TGCAGTGCTACGGATGCGAGGGGAAATCAGCCCCAGCATTTT
. . TRBJ1-1 TRBV6-5 CASSGTGAEAFF TGTGCCAGCAGCGGTACCGGGGCCGAAGCTTTCTTT